Listed below are T cell receptor beta chains from one sample, sequenced in a study of blood T cell repertoires in COVID-19. Sequencing was performed with immunoSEQ multiplex PCR; in TCRdb, only in-frame clones are kept and a portion is missing. The sample consists of some 220,000 clones, 83% of them appearing once. Sequencing was performed on peripheral blood. All receptors come from a woman in her thirties with COVID-19, enrolled during active disease. The CDR3 runs from the conserved cysteine through the conserved F or W. The order of the fields is clone size, D gene, J gene, V gene, CDR3 protein, CDR3 DNA. The D gene is left open where the match is weak. The size field is filled for only some rows; it gives once, few, many or a size class.

abundance: NA
d_gene: NA
j_gene: TRBJ1-5
v_gene: TRBV28
CDR3aa: CASSLLQGSQPQHF
CDR3nt: TGTGCCAGCAGTTTATTGCAGGGGAGTCAGCCCCAGCATTTT

abundance: NA
d_gene: TRBD1
j_gene: TRBJ2-1
v_gene: TRBV4-3
CDR3aa: CASSQDWTGGRNEQFF
CDR3nt: TGCGCCAGCAGCCAAGATTGGACAGGGGGTCGTAATGAGCAGTTCTTC

abundance: NA
d_gene: NA
j_gene: TRBJ1-2
v_gene: TRBV6-1
CDR3aa: CASSEASRTASYGYTF
CDR3nt: TGTGCCAGCAGTGAAGCTTCCCGGACAGCTTCCTATGGCTACACCTTC

abundance: NA
d_gene: TRBD1
j_gene: TRBJ1-4
v_gene: TRBV19
CDR3aa: CASTSQGANEKLFF
CDR3nt: TGTGCCAGTACTTCACAGGGGGCTAATGAAAAACTGTTTTTT

abundance: NA
d_gene: NA
j_gene: TRBJ2-5
v_gene: TRBV20-1
CDR3aa: CSARGELLQYF
CDR3nt: TGCAGTGCTAGAGGGGAGCTCCTTCAGTACTTC

abundance: NA
d_gene: NA
j_gene: TRBJ1-2
v_gene: TRBV18
CDR3aa: CASSAQQGMDGYTF
CDR3nt: TGTGCCAGCTCAGCACAACAGGGTATGGATGGCTACACCTTC

abundance: NA
d_gene: TRBD1
j_gene: TRBJ1-2
v_gene: TRBV2
CDR3aa: CASIGQENYGYTF
CDR3nt: TGTGCCAGCATTGGACAGGAAAACTATGGCTACACCTTC

abundance: NA
d_gene: NA
j_gene: TRBJ2-3
v_gene: TRBV2
CDR3aa: CASSPTDTQYF
CDR3nt: TGTGCCAGCAGTCCAACAGATACGCAGTATTTT

abundance: once
d_gene: TRBD2
j_gene: TRBJ2-1
v_gene: TRBV24-1
CDR3aa: CATSRTSGGMDEQFF
CDR3nt: TGTGCCACCAGTCGGACTAGCGGGGGAATGGATGAGCAGTTCTTC

abundance: NA
d_gene: TRBD1
j_gene: TRBJ1-5
v_gene: TRBV9
CDR3aa: CASSPRDSPFNQPQHF
CDR3nt: TGTGCCAGCAGCCCCAGGGACAGCCCGTTCAATCAGCCCCAGCATTTT

abundance: once
d_gene: TRBD1
j_gene: TRBJ1-5
v_gene: TRBV6-6
CDR3aa: CASSLLTGLEARWPQHF
CDR3nt: TGTGCCAGCAGTCTATTGACAGGGTTAGAGGCTCGATGGCCCCAGCATTTT

abundance: NA
d_gene: TRBD2
j_gene: TRBJ2-3
v_gene: TRBV12-5
CDR3aa: CASGPGTSGSLETDTQYF
CDR3nt: TGTGCTAGTGGTCCGGGGACTAGCGGGAGTCTAGAGACAGATACGCAGTATTTT

abundance: NA
d_gene: NA
j_gene: TRBJ1-3
v_gene: TRBV5-1
CDR3aa: CASSLVSGDGNTIYF
CDR3nt: TGCGCCAGCAGCTTGGTATCAGGGGATGGAAACACCATATATTTT

abundance: NA
d_gene: NA
j_gene: TRBJ1-2
v_gene: TRBV27
CDR3aa: CASSLQSANYGYTF
CDR3nt: TGTGCCAGCAGTTTACAATCAGCTAACTATGGCTACACCTTC

abundance: NA
d_gene: TRBD1
j_gene: TRBJ1-2
v_gene: TRBV5-1
CDR3aa: CASRSGTVDYGYTF
CDR3nt: TGCGCCAGCAGGTCCGGGACAGTCGACTATGGCTACACCTTC

abundance: NA
d_gene: TRBD1
j_gene: TRBJ1-2
v_gene: TRBV10-3
CDR3aa: CAISEQGAVGYTF
CDR3nt: TGTGCCATCAGCGAACAGGGGGCGGTCGGCTACACCTTC

abundance: NA
d_gene: NA
j_gene: TRBJ1-3
v_gene: TRBV7-7
CDR3aa: CASSPSPTAVTIYF
CDR3nt: TGTGCCAGCAGCCCGTCACCAACCGCGGTCACCATATATTTT

abundance: NA
d_gene: TRBD1
j_gene: TRBJ2-1
v_gene: TRBV9
CDR3aa: CASSPSRDRDNEQFF
CDR3nt: TGTGCCAGCAGCCCTTCCCGGGACAGAGACAATGAGCAGTTCTTC

abundance: NA
d_gene: TRBD2
j_gene: TRBJ2-3
v_gene: TRBV7-9
CDR3aa: CASSEGLAASTDTQYF
CDR3nt: TGTGCCAGCAGCGAGGGACTAGCGGCTAGCACAGATACGCAGTATTTT

abundance: NA
d_gene: TRBD1
j_gene: TRBJ1-6
v_gene: TRBV4-2
CDR3aa: CASSLSGTGSQNSPLHF
CDR3nt: TGTGCCAGCAGCCTCTCCGGGACAGGTTCACAAAATTCACCCCTCCACTTT

abundance: NA
d_gene: TRBD2
j_gene: TRBJ2-1
v_gene: TRBV7-3
CDR3aa: CATTGTSEYNEQFF
CDR3nt: TGTGCCACAACCGGGACTAGCGAATACAATGAGCAGTTCTTC

abundance: few
d_gene: TRBD1
j_gene: TRBJ2-7
v_gene: TRBV19
CDR3aa: CASRSTGRMDEQYF
CDR3nt: TGTGCCAGTAGGTCGACAGGGCGTATGGACGAGCAGTACTTC

abundance: NA
d_gene: TRBD1
j_gene: TRBJ2-7
v_gene: TRBV7-9
CDR3aa: CASSRDRGNYEQYF
CDR3nt: TGTGCCAGCAGCCGGGACAGGGGGAACTACGAGCAGTACTTC

abundance: NA
d_gene: TRBD2
j_gene: TRBJ2-3
v_gene: TRBV5-4
CDR3aa: CASRHGGVNTDTQYF
CDR3nt: TGTGCCAGCAGGCACGGGGGGGTGAACACAGATACGCAGTATTTT

abundance: NA
d_gene: NA
j_gene: TRBJ2-7
v_gene: TRBV6-5
CDR3aa: CASNPMGSDSYEQYF
CDR3nt: TGTGCCAGCAACCCTATGGGGAGCGACTCCTACGAGCAGTACTTC

abundance: NA
d_gene: TRBD1
j_gene: TRBJ1-2
v_gene: TRBV5-4
CDR3aa: CASSLGTGGQGGYTF
CDR3nt: TGTGCCAGCAGCTTGGGGACAGGAGGGCAGGGTGGCTACACCTTC

abundance: NA
d_gene: NA
j_gene: TRBJ1-2
v_gene: TRBV12-2
CDR3aa: CASRSKGEGVHYTF
CDR3nt: TGTGCAAGTCGCTCTAAAGGGGAGGGGGTTCACTACACCTTC

abundance: NA
d_gene: NA
j_gene: TRBJ2-5
v_gene: TRBV7-9
CDR3aa: CASSRGDGPEETQYF
CDR3nt: TGTGCCAGCAGCCGCGGGGACGGCCCCGAAGAGACCCAGTACTTC

abundance: NA
d_gene: TRBD2
j_gene: TRBJ2-2
v_gene: TRBV4-1
CDR3aa: CASSQVSRGVDTGELFF
CDR3nt: TGCGCCAGCAGCCAAGTAAGCCGGGGGGTGGACACCGGGGAGCTGTTTTTT

abundance: NA
d_gene: NA
j_gene: TRBJ1-2
v_gene: TRBV7-9
CDR3aa: CASSLESRNYGYTF
CDR3nt: TGTGCCAGCAGCTTAGAGTCCAGGAACTATGGCTACACCTTC

abundance: NA
d_gene: NA
j_gene: TRBJ1-1
v_gene: TRBV11-1
CDR3aa: CASSEKPGSEAFF
CDR3nt: TGTGCCAGCAGCGAAAAACCGGGGAGCGAAGCTTTCTTT

abundance: NA
d_gene: NA
j_gene: TRBJ1-1
v_gene: TRBV29-1
CDR3aa: CSVLLNTEAFF
CDR3nt: TGCAGCGTTCTATTGAACACTGAAGCTTTCTTT

abundance: NA
d_gene: TRBD1
j_gene: TRBJ2-7
v_gene: TRBV7-2
CDR3aa: CASSSDRGRYEQYF
CDR3nt: TGTGCCAGCAGTTCGGACAGGGGCCGCTACGAGCAGTACTTC

abundance: NA
d_gene: NA
j_gene: TRBJ2-3
v_gene: TRBV30
CDR3aa: CAWSVLGRGVEDTQYF
CDR3nt: TGTGCCTGGAGTGTTTTGGGTCGTGGAGTGGAAGATACGCAGTATTTT

abundance: NA
d_gene: NA
j_gene: TRBJ1-6
v_gene: TRBV6-5
CDR3aa: CASSYSIWENSPLHF
CDR3nt: TGTGCCAGCAGTTACTCGATTTGGGAGAATTCACCCCTCCACTTT

abundance: few
d_gene: NA
j_gene: TRBJ2-3
v_gene: TRBV5-1
CDR3aa: CASSLSGTDTQYF
CDR3nt: TGCGCCAGCAGCTTGTCGGGGACAGATACGCAGTATTTT

abundance: NA
d_gene: TRBD1
j_gene: TRBJ2-2
v_gene: TRBV7-2
CDR3aa: CASRNRGTGELFF
CDR3nt: TGTGCCAGCAGGAACAGGGGGACCGGGGAGCTGTTTTTT

abundance: NA
d_gene: NA
j_gene: TRBJ2-3
v_gene: TRBV29-1
CDR3aa: CSVEGGSRTDTQYF
CDR3nt: TGCAGCGTTGAGGGGGGTTCCCGCACAGATACGCAGTATTTT

abundance: NA
d_gene: TRBD1
j_gene: TRBJ1-6
v_gene: TRBV30
CDR3aa: CAWSRDRGLSPLHF
CDR3nt: TGTGCCTGGAGTCGGGACAGGGGGCTTTCACCCCTCCACTTT

abundance: NA
d_gene: NA
j_gene: TRBJ1-2
v_gene: TRBV5-1
CDR3aa: CASSFPDSGGYTF
CDR3nt: TGCGCCAGCAGCTTCCCGGACAGCGGTGGCTACACCTTC

abundance: NA
d_gene: TRBD1
j_gene: TRBJ1-1
v_gene: TRBV11-1
CDR3aa: CASSHGQGGGNTEAFF
CDR3nt: TGTGCCAGCAGCCACGGACAGGGGGGTGGGAACACTGAAGCTTTCTTT

abundance: NA
d_gene: TRBD1
j_gene: TRBJ2-2
v_gene: TRBV7-3
CDR3aa: CASSPADRESGELFF
CDR3nt: TGTGCCAGCAGCCCGGCGGACAGGGAATCCGGGGAGCTGTTTTTT

abundance: NA
d_gene: NA
j_gene: TRBJ1-1
v_gene: TRBV30
CDR3aa: CAWSPLGPRNTEAFF
CDR3nt: TGTGCCTGGAGTCCCCTAGGCCCGAGGAACACTGAAGCTTTCTTT

abundance: NA
d_gene: TRBD1
j_gene: TRBJ1-5
v_gene: TRBV18
CDR3aa: CASSRDRGEPQHF
CDR3nt: TGTGCCAGCTCACGGGACAGGGGAGAGCCCCAGCATTTT

abundance: NA
d_gene: TRBD2
j_gene: TRBJ2-5
v_gene: TRBV7-2
CDR3aa: CASSAAGSQETQYF
CDR3nt: TGTGCCAGCAGCGCAGCGGGGAGCCAAGAGACCCAGTACTTC

abundance: NA
d_gene: NA
j_gene: TRBJ1-6
v_gene: TRBV19
CDR3aa: CASSIDSRGDSPLHF
CDR3nt: TGTGCCAGTAGTATCGACAGTCGGGGGGATTCACCCCTCCACTTT

abundance: once
d_gene: NA
j_gene: TRBJ1-6
v_gene: TRBV30
CDR3aa: CAWSVSRLNSPLHF
CDR3nt: TGTGCCTGGAGTGTATCGCGGCTTAATTCACCCCTCCACTTT

abundance: NA
d_gene: TRBD2
j_gene: TRBJ2-1
v_gene: TRBV7-3
CDR3aa: CASSLLGTSGNEQFF
CDR3nt: TGTGCCAGCAGCCTACTAGGGACTAGCGGCAATGAGCAGTTCTTC

abundance: NA
d_gene: TRBD2
j_gene: TRBJ2-3
v_gene: TRBV28
CDR3aa: CASSVVGRDFTDTQYF
CDR3nt: TGTGCCAGCAGTGTCGTCGGGAGGGATTTCACAGATACGCAGTATTTT

abundance: NA
d_gene: NA
j_gene: TRBJ1-1
v_gene: TRBV27
CDR3aa: CASSLFRGQPGGYTEAFF
CDR3nt: TGTGCCAGCAGTTTATTTAGGGGCCAGCCGGGTGGGTACACTGAAGCTTTCTTT

abundance: NA
d_gene: NA
j_gene: TRBJ1-4
v_gene: TRBV2
CDR3aa: CASKDMATNEKLFF
CDR3nt: TGTGCCAGCAAAGACATGGCAACTAATGAAAAACTGTTTTTT

abundance: once
d_gene: NA
j_gene: TRBJ1-1
v_gene: TRBV7-2
CDR3aa: CASSSGRTWAEAFF
CDR3nt: TGTGCCAGCAGCAGTGGGCGTACGTGGGCTGAAGCTTTCTTT

abundance: once
d_gene: NA
j_gene: TRBJ2-3
v_gene: TRBV5-8
CDR3aa: CASSLGQGITDTQYF
CDR3nt: TGTGCCAGCAGCTTGGGGCAGGGGATAACAGATACGCAGTATTTT

abundance: NA
d_gene: NA
j_gene: TRBJ1-5
v_gene: TRBV9
CDR3aa: CASSVAGDGNQPQHF
CDR3nt: TGTGCCAGCAGCGTAGCGGGGGATGGCAATCAGCCCCAGCATTTT

abundance: NA
d_gene: NA
j_gene: TRBJ1-5
v_gene: TRBV9
CDR3aa: CASSTLAGNQPQHF
CDR3nt: TGTGCCAGCAGCACCCTGGCAGGGAACCAGCCCCAGCATTTT